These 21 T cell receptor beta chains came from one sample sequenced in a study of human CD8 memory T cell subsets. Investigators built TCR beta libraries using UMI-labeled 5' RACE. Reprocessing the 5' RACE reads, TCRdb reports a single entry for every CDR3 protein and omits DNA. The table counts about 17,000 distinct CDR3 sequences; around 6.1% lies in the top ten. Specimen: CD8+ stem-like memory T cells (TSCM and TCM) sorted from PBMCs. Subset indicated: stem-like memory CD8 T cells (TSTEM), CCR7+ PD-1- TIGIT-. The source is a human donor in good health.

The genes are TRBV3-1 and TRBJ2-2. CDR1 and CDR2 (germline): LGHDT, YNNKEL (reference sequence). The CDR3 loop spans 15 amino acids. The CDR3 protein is CASSQAWSFTGELFF.

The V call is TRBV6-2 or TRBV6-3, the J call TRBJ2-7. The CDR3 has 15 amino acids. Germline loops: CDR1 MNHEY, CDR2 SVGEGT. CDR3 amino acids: CASSFSGYGTYEQYF.

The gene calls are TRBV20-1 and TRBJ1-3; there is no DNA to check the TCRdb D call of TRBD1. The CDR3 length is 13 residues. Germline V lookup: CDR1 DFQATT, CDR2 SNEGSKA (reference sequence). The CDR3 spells CSAREQGGNTIYF.

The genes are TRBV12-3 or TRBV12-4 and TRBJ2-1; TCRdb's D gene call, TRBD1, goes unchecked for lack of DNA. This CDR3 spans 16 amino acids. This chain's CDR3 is CASRITRDRGLNEQFF.

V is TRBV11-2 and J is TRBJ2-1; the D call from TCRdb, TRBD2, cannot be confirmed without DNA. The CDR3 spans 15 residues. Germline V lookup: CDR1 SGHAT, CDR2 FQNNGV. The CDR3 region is CASSVGTSSDNEQFF.

The CDR3: CASNRLENLQETQYF. V gene TRBV28 combines with J gene TRBJ2-5. Germline V CDR1 and CDR2: MDHEN, SYDVKM. The CDR3 is 15 residues long.

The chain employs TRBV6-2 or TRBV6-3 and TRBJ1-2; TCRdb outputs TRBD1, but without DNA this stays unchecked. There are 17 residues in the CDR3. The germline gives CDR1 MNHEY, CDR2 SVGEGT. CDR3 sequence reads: CASSGSIRDPGNYGYTF.

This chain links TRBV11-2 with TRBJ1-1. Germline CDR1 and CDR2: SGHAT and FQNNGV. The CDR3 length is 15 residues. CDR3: CASSLGRGLNTEAFF.

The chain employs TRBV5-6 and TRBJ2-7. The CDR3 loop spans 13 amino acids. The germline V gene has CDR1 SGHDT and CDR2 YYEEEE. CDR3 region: CASSLGIGYEQYF.

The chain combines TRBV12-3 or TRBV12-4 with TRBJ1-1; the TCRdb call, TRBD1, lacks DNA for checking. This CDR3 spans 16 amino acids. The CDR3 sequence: CASSPGQGDRYTEAFF.

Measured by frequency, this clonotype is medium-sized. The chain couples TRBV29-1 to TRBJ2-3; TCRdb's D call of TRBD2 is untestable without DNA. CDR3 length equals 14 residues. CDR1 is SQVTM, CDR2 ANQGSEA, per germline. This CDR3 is CSVEDLAGGDTQYF.

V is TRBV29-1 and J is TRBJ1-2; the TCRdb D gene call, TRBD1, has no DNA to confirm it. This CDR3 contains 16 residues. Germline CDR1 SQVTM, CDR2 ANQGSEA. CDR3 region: CSVDLTGQEANYGYTF.

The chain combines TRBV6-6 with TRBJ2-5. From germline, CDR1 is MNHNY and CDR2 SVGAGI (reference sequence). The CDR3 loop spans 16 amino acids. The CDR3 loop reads CASSYYPTGVQETQYF.

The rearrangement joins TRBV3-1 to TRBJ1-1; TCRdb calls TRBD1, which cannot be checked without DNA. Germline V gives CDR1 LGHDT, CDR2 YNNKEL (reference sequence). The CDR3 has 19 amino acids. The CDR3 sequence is CASSQDDPGQGFIFAEAFF.

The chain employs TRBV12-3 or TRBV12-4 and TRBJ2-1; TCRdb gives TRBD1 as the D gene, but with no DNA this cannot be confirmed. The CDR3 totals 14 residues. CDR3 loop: CASSLRFGTDEQFF.

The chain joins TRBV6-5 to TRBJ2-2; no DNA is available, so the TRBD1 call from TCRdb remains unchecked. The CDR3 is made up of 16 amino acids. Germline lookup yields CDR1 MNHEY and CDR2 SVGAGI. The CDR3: CASSYSAGVDTGELFF.

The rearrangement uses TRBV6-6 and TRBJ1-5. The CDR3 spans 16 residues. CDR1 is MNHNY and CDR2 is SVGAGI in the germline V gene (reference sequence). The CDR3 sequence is CASSYMSPTVNQPQHF.

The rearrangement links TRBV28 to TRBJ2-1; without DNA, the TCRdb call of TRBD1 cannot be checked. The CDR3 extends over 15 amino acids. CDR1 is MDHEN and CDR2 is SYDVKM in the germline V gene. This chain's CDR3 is CASSLSGHSYNEQFF.

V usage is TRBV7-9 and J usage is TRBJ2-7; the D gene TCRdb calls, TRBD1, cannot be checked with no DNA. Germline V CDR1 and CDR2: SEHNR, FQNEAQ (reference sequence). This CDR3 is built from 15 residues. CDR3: CASSPTLRANGEQYF.

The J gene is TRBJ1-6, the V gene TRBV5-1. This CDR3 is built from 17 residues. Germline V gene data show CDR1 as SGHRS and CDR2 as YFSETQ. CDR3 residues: CASRSFQESVYNSPLHF.

The CDR3 is CASSPEDPDTQYF. V and J are TRBV18 and TRBJ2-3; TCRdb designates TRBD2, a call that cannot be tested without DNA. Germline CDR1 and CDR2: KGHSH and LQKENI. The length of the CDR3 is 13 residues.